The text below deals with one T cell receptor (beta chain). Its antigen is still unknown. These data come from a study of shared clonotypes between healthy human individuals. Notes on the study in general: Lower generation probabilities were found for non-shared clonotypes than for those shared by all four donors.

Generated by immunoSEQ multiplex PCR, the TCRdb table keeps only in-frame clones and is missing some. The repertoire includes roughly 1,800,000 clones, less than 95% of them detected once, and 1.2% sits in the top ten. CD45RO-negative, CCR7-positively selected cells formed the naive CD8 fraction, excluding terminally differentiated effector memory CD45RA+ cells. V lost 6 bases and J 0 bases, leaving 15 bases between the germline ends. There are 16 residues in the CDR3. Germline CDR1 and CDR2: MNHNY and SVGAGI (reference sequence). The sequence was obtained from a man between 18 and 35 years old in good health. Sequenced: naive CD8+ T cells sorted from blood. This rearrangement joins TRBV6-6 to TRBJ1-3; D gene ambiguous. CDR3 in DNA: TGTGCCAGCAGAGATCAGCAGGAAAACTCTGGAAACACCATATATTTT. Translated: CASRDQQENSGNTIYF.